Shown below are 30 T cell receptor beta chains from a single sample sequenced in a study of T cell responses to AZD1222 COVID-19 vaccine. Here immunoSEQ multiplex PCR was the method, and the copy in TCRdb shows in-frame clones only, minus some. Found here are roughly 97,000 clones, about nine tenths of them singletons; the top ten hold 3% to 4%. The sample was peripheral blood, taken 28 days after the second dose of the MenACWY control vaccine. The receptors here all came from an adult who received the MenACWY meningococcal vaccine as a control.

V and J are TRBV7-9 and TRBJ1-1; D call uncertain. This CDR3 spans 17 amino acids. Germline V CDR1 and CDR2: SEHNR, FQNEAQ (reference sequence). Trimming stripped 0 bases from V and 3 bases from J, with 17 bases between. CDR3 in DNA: TGTGCCAGCAGCTTAGCGGGCTCAGGCCGCGAGGACACTGAAGCTTTCTTT. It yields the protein CASSLAGSGREDTEAFF.

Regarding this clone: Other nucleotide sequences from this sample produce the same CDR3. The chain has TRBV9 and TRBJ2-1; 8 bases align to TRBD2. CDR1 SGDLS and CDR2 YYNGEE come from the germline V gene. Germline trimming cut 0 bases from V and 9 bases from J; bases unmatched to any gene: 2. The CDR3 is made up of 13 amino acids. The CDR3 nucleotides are TGTGCCAGCAGCGTAGTTCGGGGGGGTGAGCAGTTCTTC. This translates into CASSVVRGGEQFF.

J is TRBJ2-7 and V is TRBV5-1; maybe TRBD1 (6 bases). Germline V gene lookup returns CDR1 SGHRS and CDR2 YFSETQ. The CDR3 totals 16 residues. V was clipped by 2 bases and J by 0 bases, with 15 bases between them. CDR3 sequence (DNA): TGCGCCAGCAGCTTCGGTGATTGGGGGCTCTCCTACGAGCAGTACTTC. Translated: CASSFGDWGLSYEQYF. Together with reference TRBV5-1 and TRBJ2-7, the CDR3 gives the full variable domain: KAGVTQTPRYLIKTRGQQVTLSCSPISGHRSVSWYQQTPGQGLQFLFEYFSETQRNKGNFPGRFSGRQFSNSRSEMNVSTLELGDSALYLCASSFGDWGLSYEQYFGPGTRLTVT.

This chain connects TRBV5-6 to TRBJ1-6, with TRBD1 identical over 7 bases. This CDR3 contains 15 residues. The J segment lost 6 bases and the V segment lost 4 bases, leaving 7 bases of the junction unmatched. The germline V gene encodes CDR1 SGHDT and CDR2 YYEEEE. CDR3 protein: CASSSGDRRNSPLHF. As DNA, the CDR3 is TGTGCCAGCAGCAGCGGGGACAGACGTAATTCACCCCTCCACTTT.

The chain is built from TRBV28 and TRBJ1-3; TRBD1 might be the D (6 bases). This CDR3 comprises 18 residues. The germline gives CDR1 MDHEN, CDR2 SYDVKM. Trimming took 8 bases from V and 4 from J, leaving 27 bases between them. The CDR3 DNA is TGTGCCAGCCAAGACCTTATCCGGGTCACAGGGTACGGAAACACCATATATTTT. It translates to CASQDLIRVTGYGNTIYF.

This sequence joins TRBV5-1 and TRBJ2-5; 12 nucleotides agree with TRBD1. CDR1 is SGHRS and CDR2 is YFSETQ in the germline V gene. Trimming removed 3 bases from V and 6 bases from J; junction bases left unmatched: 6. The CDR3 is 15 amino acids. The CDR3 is CASSSGTGGLQTQYF. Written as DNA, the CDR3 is TGCGCCAGCAGCTCAGGGACAGGGGGCTTACAGACCCAGTACTTC.

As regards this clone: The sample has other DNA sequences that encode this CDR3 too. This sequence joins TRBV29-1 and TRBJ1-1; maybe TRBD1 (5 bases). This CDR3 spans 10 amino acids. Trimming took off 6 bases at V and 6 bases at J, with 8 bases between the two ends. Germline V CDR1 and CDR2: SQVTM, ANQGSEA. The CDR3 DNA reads TGCAGCGTCCAGGGCGCTGAAGCTTTCTTT. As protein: CSVQGAEAFF.

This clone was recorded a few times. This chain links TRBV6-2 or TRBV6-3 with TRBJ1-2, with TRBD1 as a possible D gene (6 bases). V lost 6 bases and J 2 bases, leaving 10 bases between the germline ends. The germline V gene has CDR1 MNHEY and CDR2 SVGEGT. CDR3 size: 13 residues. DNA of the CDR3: TGTGCCAGCAGCCCCGGACAGAACTATGGCTACACCTTC. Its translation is CASSPGQNYGYTF.

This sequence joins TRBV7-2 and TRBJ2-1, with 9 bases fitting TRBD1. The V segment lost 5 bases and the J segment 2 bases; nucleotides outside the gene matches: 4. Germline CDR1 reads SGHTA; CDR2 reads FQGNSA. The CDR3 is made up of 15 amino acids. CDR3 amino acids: CASSRGQGTYNEQFF. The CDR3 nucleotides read TGTGCCAGCAGCCGTGGACAGGGGACCTACAATGAGCAGTTCTTC.

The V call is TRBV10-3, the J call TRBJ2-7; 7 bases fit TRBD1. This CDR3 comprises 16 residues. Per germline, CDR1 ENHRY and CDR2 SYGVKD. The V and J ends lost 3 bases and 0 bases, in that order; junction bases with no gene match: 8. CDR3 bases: TGTGCCATCAGTGACTACAGCCGGGACAGCTCCTACGAGCAGTACTTC. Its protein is CAISDYSRDSSYEQYF.

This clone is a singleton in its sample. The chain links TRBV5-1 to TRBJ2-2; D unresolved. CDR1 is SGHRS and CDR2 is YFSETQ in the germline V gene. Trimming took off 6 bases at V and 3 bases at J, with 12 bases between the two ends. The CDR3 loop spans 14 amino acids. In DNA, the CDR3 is TGCGCCAGCACTCCTGGTTGGGACACCGGGGAGCTGTTTTTT. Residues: CASTPGWDTGELFF.

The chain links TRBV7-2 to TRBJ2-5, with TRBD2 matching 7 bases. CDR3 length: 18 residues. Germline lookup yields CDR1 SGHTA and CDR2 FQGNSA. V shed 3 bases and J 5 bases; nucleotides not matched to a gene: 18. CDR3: CASSFRGARGLVKETQYF. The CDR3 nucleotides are TGTGCCAGCAGCTTTAGGGGAGCGCGAGGACTAGTCAAGGAGACCCAGTACTTC.

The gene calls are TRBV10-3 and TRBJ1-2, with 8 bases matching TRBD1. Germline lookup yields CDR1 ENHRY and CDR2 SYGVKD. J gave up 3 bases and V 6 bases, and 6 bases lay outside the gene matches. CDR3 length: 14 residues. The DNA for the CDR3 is TGTGCCATCAGACCGACAGGGGTGGACTATGGCTACACCTTC. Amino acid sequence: CAIRPTGVDYGYTF.

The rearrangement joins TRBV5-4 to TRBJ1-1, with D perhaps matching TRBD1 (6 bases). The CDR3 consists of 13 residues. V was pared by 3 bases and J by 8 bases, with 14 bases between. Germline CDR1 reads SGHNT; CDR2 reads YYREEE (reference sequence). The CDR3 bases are TGTGCCAGCAGCTCTGGGGGGCGGAGGGAAGCTTTCTTT. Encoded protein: CASSSGGRREAFF.

The CDR3 DNA reads as TGTGCCAGTAGTATGAACAGGGATAAGGAGCCCCAGCATTTT. Translated, it gives CASSMNRDKEPQHF. The rearrangement joins TRBV19 to TRBJ1-5; perhaps TRBD1 as D (6 bases). The ends were cut back, 3 bases at V and 8 bases at J, with 14 bases in the middle. The germline CDR1 and CDR2 sequences are LNHDA and SQIVND (reference sequence). The CDR3 covers 14 residues.

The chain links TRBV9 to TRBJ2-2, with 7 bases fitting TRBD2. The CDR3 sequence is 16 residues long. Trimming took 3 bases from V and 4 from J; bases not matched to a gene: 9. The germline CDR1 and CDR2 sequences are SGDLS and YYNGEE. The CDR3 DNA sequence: TGTGCCAGCAGCGCGACTAGCCAGTTCCCCACCGGGGAGCTGTTTTTT. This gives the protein CASSATSQFPTGELFF.

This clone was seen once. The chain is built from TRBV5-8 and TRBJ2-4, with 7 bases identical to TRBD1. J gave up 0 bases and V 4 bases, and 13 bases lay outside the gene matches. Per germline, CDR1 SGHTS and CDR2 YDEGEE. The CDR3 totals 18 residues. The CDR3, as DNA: TGTGCCAGCAGCGTATCCGGGACAGCCCGACTAGCCAAAAACATTCAGTACTTC. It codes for CASSVSGTARLAKNIQYF.

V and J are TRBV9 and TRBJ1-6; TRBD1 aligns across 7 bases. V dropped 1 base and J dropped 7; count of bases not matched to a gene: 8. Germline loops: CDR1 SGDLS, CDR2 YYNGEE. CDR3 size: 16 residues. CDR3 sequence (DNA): TGTGCCAGCAGCGTAACCGGGACAGAGAAAAATTCACCCCTCCACTTT. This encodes CASSVTGTEKNSPLHF.

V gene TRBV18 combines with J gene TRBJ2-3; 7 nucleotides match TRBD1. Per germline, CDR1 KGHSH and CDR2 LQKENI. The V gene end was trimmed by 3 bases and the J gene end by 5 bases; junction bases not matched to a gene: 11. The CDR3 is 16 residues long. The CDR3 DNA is TGTGCCAGCTCACCGTCGACAGGGACGGGTAGAGATACGCAGTATTTT. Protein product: CASSPSTGTGRDTQYF.

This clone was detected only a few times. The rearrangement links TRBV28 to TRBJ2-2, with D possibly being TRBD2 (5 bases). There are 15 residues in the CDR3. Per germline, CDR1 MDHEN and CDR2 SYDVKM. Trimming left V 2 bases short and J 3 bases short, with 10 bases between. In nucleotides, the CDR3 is TGTGCCAGCAGTTTAGGTGGACTGTACACCGGGGAGCTGTTTTTT. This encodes CASSLGGLYTGELFF.

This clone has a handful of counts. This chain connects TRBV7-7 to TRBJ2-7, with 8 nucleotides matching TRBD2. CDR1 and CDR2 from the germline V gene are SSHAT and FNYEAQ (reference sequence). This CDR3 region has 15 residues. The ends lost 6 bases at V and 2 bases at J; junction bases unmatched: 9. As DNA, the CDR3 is TGTGCCAGCAGTATCGCGGGGGGCCCTACCTACGAGCAGTACTTC. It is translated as CASSIAGGPTYEQYF. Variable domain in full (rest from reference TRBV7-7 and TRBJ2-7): GAGVSQSPRYKVTKRGQDVTLRCDPISSHATLYWYQQALGQGPEFLTYFNYEAQPDKSGLPSDRFSAERPEGSISTLTIQRTEQRDSAMYRCASSIAGGPTYEQYFGPGTRLTVT.

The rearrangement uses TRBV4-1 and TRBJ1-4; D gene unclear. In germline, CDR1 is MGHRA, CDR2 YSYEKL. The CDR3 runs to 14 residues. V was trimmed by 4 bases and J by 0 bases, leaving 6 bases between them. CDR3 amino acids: CASSLKATNEKLFF. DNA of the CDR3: TGCGCCAGCAGCCTCAAAGCAACTAATGAAAAACTGTTTTTT.

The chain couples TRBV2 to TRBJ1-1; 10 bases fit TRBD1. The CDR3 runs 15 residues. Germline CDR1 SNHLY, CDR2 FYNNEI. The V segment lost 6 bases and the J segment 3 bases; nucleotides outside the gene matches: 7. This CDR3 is CASSRQGARDTEAFF. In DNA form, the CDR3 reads TGTGCCAGCAGCCGACAGGGGGCACGAGACACTGAAGCTTTCTTT.

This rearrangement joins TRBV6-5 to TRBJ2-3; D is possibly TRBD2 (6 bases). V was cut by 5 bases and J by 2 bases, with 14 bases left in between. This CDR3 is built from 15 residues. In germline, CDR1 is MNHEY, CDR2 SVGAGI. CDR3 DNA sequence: TGTGCCAGCAGTCTCCGACTAGGGGACACAGATACGCAGTATTTT. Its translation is CASSLRLGDTDTQYF.

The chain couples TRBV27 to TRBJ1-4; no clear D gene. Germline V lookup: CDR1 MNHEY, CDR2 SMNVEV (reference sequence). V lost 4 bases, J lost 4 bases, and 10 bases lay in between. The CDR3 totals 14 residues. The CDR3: CASSSWQLNEKLFF. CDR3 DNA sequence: TGTGCCAGCAGTTCTTGGCAGCTTAATGAAAAACTGTTTTTT.

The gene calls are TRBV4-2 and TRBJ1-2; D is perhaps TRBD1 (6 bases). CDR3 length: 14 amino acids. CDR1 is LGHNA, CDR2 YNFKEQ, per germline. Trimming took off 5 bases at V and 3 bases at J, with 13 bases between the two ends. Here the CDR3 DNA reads TGTGCCAGCAGCGAAATAACAGGGTACTATGGCTACACCTTC. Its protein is CASSEITGYYGYTF.

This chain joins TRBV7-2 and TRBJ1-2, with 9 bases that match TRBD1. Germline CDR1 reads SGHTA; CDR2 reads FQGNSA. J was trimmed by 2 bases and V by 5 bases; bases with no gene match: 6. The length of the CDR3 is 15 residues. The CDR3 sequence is CASSETTGGNYGYTF. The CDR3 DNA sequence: TGTGCCAGCAGCGAAACGACAGGGGGAAACTATGGCTACACCTTC.

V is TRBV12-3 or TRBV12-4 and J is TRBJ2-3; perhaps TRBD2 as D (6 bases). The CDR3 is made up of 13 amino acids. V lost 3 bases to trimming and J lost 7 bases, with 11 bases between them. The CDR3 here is CASSLSSGNTQYF. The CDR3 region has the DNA TGTGCCAGCAGTTTGAGTAGCGGAAATACGCAGTATTTT.

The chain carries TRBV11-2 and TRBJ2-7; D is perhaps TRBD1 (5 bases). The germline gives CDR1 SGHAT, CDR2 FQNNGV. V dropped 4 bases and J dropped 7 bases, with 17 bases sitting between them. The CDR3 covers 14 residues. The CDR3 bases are TGTGCCAGCAGCTCACAGGTTCTACTCGGGGAGCAGTACTTC. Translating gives CASSSQVLLGEQYF.

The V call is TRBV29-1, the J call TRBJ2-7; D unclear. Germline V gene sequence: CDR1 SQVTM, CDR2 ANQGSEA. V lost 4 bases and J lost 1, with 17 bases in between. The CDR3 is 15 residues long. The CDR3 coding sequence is TGCAGCGTTGCCTCATATGACCGAGTATCCTACGAGCAGTACTTC. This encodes CSVASYDRVSYEQYF.